The entry below describes one T cell receptor beta chain. This clonotype was detected ten times or more. The specificity of this receptor is unknown. Base qualities are not provided; no much larger clone lies one nucleotide away. This was a case-control study nested in a cohort of healthcare workers in London, UK, who had nasopharyngeal swab PCR tests and blood samples taken every week. Between 23 and 31 March 2020, the week of the UK lockdown, healthcare workers were enrolled and then followed up weekly for as long as 16 weeks. The CDR3 sequence holds 15 residues, the cysteine and phenylalanine included. Only the CDR3 part of the read is kept: 45 bases, read in frame from the first base. CDR1 and CDR2 (MNHEY, SVGEGT) derive from the germline V gene. Trimming costs V 6 bases and J 2 bases, and their ends lie 17 bases apart. The data were obtained in a study of early T cells in non-severe SARS-CoV-2 infection (dated by TCRdb to about 2021). About the full investigation: Because TCR sequencing was done on bulk RNA from unsorted whole blood, the alpha and beta chains could not be paired. Results and caveats for the whole study, not just this receptor: VDJdb matching was skewed toward anti-spike CD8 responses and likely underestimated virus-specific expansions by missing private and CD4 specificities.

The protocol used for the library was 5' RACE. Instrument on record: NextSeq 500. The TCR library protocol attached unique molecular identifiers to individual cDNA molecules to correct for sequencing error and PCR bias. Sequencing covered both TCR alpha and beta chains, and within each sample the abundances of alpha and beta sequences were tightly co-correlated. On the study's bioinformatics: Decombinator V4 was used to annotate TCR sequences for V gene, J gene and CDR3. TCRs were defined as expanded if a significant change between any two time points was detected under a Poisson model with p below 0.0001. TCR abundances were normalised to the total number of TCRs sequenced in each sample and reported as counts per million. MAIT TCRs were defined by TRAV1-2 paired with TRAJ12, TRAJ20 or TRAJ33, and iNKT TCRs by TRAV10 paired with TRAJ18. VDJdb, accessed on 1 November 2021, was searched for TCRs annotated for CMV, EBV and SARS-CoV-2, and TCRs annotated for more than one antigen were excluded. In TCRdb, the public reads were trimmed at Q25 with fastp and aligned with MiXCR, with productive beta chains retained. Records with the same CDR3 protein are collapsed into one entry carrying the most frequent genes and DNA. V and J calls and clone size were set by TCRdb, not the authors. The sample records some 30,000 distinct CDR3 sequences, 9% of which are singletons. The ten largest clones add up to approximately 13% of the sample.

The chain uses TRBV6-2 or TRBV6-3 and TRBJ2-7, with a tentative D gene TRBD1 over 6 matching bases. The sequenced material came from whole blood. The source is an adult who was a healthcare worker with PCR-confirmed SARS-CoV-2 infection or an uninfected control (not recorded which). The DNA sequence is TGTGCCAGCAGACAGGGCCTTAACCCCACCTACGAGCAGTACTTC. Protein translation: CASRQGLNPTYEQYF.